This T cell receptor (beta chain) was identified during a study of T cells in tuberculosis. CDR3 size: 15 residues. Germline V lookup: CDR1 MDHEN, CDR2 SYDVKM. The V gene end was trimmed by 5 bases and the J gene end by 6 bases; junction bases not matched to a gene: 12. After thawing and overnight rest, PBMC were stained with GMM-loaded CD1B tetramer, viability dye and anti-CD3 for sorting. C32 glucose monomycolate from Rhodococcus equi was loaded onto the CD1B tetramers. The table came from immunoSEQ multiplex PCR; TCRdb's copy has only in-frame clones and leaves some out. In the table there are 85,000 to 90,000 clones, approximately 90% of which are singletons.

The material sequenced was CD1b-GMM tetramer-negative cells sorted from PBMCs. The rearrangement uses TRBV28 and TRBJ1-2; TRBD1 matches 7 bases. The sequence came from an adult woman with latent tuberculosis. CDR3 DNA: TGTGCCAGCAGTCCCCCGAGAGACAGGGACCATGGCTACACCTTC. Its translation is CASSPPRDRDHGYTF.